This entry concerns a single TCR beta chain. This table comes from immunoSEQ multiplex PCR, and its TCRdb copy is limited to in-frame clones, with some not included. This sample has some 2.1 million clones, with roughly 96% found just once. The sample originates from a study of shared clonotypes between healthy human individuals. Germline CDR1 SGHRS, CDR2 YFSETQ. The CDR3 is 17 residues long. V was cut by 5 bases and J by 0 bases, with 19 bases left in between. Donors had no recently reported acute infections or vaccinations and were HIV-negative. This receptor was taken from a man aged 18-30 years in good health. Sample: naive CD4+ T cells sorted from blood. Subset indicated: CD45RA+ positively selected. The rearrangement links TRBV5-1 to TRBJ2-3; D possibly corresponds to TRBD2 (5 bases). The CDR3 DNA reads TGCGCCAGCAGTCTAGCACCGCTAGGCGCTAGCACAGATACGCAGTATTTT. It specifies CASSLAPLGASTDTQYF.